These 14 T cell receptor beta chains originate from one sample sequenced in a study of CD8 T cells in ankylosing spondylitis (dated by TCRdb to about 2017). Receptors were amplified or captured by 5' RACE. Sequencing instrument: Illumina HiSeq 2500. TCRdb itself trimmed the public reads at Q25 with fastp, ran MiXCR and retained productive beta chains. Each entry is one CDR3 protein sequence, shown with its most common DNA and genes. For this sample the table gives 80,000 to 100,000 distinct CDR3 sequences, of which about 8.8% were detected only once. The ten largest clones capture just over 5% of the sample. Sequencing was carried out using blood, either unsorted or a sorted T cell fraction (not recorded which). Receptor source: a male donor with ankylosing spondylitis or in good health (not recorded which).

This clonotype was seen at least ten times. This chain links TRBV28 with TRBJ1-2; TRBD1 is a possible D gene (6 bases). Germline V gives CDR1 MDHEN, CDR2 SYDVKM. V lost 5 bases and J 5 bases, leaving 9 bases between the germline ends. CDR3 length equals 12 residues. The CDR3 nucleotides read TGTGCCAGCAGTCGACAGGTTTATGGCTACACCTTC. Protein: CASSRQVYGYTF.

This clonotype showed up many times. V gene TRBV27 combines with J gene TRBJ2-3; D not resolved. The CDR3 extends over 11 amino acids. The germline CDR1 and CDR2 sequences are MNHEY and SMNVEV (reference sequence). With 7 bases removed from V and 5 bases from J, the gap between germline ends came to 7 bases. The CDR3, as DNA: TGTGCCAGCAATCACCGAGATACGCAGTATTTT. Translation gives CASNHRDTQYF.

This clonotype has ten or more counts. The rearrangement uses TRBV28 and TRBJ2-3; TRBD1 matches 10 bases. Trimming at V came to 4 bases and at J to 6 bases, leaving 7 bases not matched to a gene. Germline assignment: CDR1 MDHEN and CDR2 SYDVKM. The CDR3 has 15 residues. CDR3 in DNA: TGTGCCAGCAGTTCACCGGGACAGGGGCTTGATACGCAGTATTTT. Its protein product is CASSSPGQGLDTQYF.

In this sample, this clonotype turned up many times. This chain links TRBV29-1 with TRBJ1-2, with no clear D. V was shortened by 1 base and J by 8 bases, with 14 bases between the two germline ends. The V gene's germline CDR1 is SQVTM and CDR2 ANQGSEA. The CDR3 has 13 residues. The CDR3 loop reads CSVEAQLPLGYTF. CDR3 nucleotide sequence: TGCAGCGTTGAAGCCCAACTGCCTTTGGGCTACACCTTC.

The chain carries TRBV18 and TRBJ2-7; D is undetermined. The CDR3 length is 14 residues. Between the trimmed V and J ends, which lost 3 bases and 3 bases, there was a span of 12 bases. CDR1 is KGHSH and CDR2 is LQKENI in the germline V gene. In DNA form, the CDR3 reads TGTGCCAGCTCACCGTCCGGAGAAGGCTACGAGCAGTACTTC. This encodes CASSPSGEGYEQYF.

Remarks on this clonotype: This may be a read error, as it is one base from a much larger clone. This chain connects TRBV5-4 to TRBJ2-1; TRBD2 agrees at 9 bases. This CDR3 contains 16 residues. Germline loops: CDR1 SGHNT, CDR2 YYREEE (reference sequence). The CDR3 coding sequence is TGTGCCAACAGCGTACTGACTAGCGGATGGGGGGATGAGCAGTTCTTC. As protein: CANSVLTSGWGDEQFF.

V usage is TRBV7-2 and J usage is TRBJ2-5; perhaps TRBD2 as D (5 bases). V lost 0 bases, J lost 0 bases, and 5 bases lay in between. Germline lookup yields CDR1 SGHTA and CDR2 FQGNSA. The CDR3 covers 14 residues. The CDR3 is CASSLAGNQETQYF. In DNA form, the CDR3 reads TGTGCCAGCAGCTTAGCCGGGAACCAAGAGACCCAGTACTTC.

This clonotype was observed at least ten times. V gene TRBV5-1 combines with J gene TRBJ2-3, with TRBD2 identical over 7 bases. The CDR3 runs 15 residues. From germline, CDR1 is SGHRS and CDR2 YFSETQ. V gave up 4 bases and J gave up 5 bases; unmatched junction bases: 10. Here the CDR3 reads CASSPPGGVGDTQYF. CDR3 sequence (DNA): TGCGCCAGCAGCCCCCCTGGGGGGGTTGGAGATACGCAGTATTTT.

This clonotype came up many times. The chain is built from TRBV9 and TRBJ1-2, with D hard to call. The germline V gene encodes CDR1 SGDLS and CDR2 YYNGEE. The CDR3 has 17 residues. V was pared by 0 bases and J by 4 bases, with 19 bases between. CDR3 loop: CASSVEPIPSRAYGYTF. CDR3 DNA: TGTGCCAGCAGCGTAGAGCCGATCCCCTCTCGGGCCTATGGCTACACCTTC.

The chain combines TRBV15 with TRBJ2-7; TRBD1 matches at 8 bases. Per germline, CDR1 LNHNV and CDR2 YYDKDF (reference sequence). The CDR3 sequence is 17 residues long. V gave up 6 bases and J gave up 2 bases; unmatched junction bases: 15. In DNA, the CDR3 is TGTGCCACCAGTAAAGAAATGGGTGGACAGGGCGCCTACGAGCAGTACTTC. As protein: CATSKEMGGQGAYEQYF.

The rearrangement links TRBV24-1 to TRBJ2-3, with 11 positions matching TRBD2. The CDR3 loop spans 16 amino acids. V gave up 3 bases and J gave up 6 bases; unmatched junction bases: 7. CDR1 and CDR2 from the germline V gene are KGHDR and SFDVKD. This CDR3 is CATSDLLAGDPDTQYF. The CDR3 DNA follows: TGTGCCACCAGTGATCTACTAGCGGGGGACCCCGATACGCAGTATTTT.

This rearrangement joins TRBV7-3 to TRBJ1-4; 7 bases fit TRBD1. CDR3 length: 14 residues. J was trimmed by 7 bases and V by 2 bases; bases with no gene match: 4. Germline V gene data show CDR1 as SGHTA and CDR2 as FQGTGA. In DNA form, the CDR3 reads TGTGCCAGCAGCTTATGGGACAGCCGTGAAAAACTGTTTTTT. Encoded protein: CASSLWDSREKLFF.

This clonotype was counted ten times or more. The chain couples TRBV15 to TRBJ2-5; D might be TRBD1 or TRBD2, each matching 5 bases. V was trimmed by 1 base and J by 4 bases, leaving 10 bases between them. CDR1 LNHNV and CDR2 YYDKDF come from the germline V gene (reference sequence). CDR3 length: 14 amino acids. CDR3 region: CATSRAGGLETQYF. CDR3 DNA sequence: TGTGCCACCAGCAGAGCTGGGGGATTAGAGACCCAGTACTTC.

In this sample, this clonotype turned up many times. The chain is built from TRBV7-2 and TRBJ2-3; TRBD1 matches 9 bases. From germline, CDR1 is SGHTA and CDR2 FQGNSA. This CDR3 has 18 amino acids. V lost 5 bases, J lost 7 bases, and 19 bases stayed unmatched. The CDR3 bases are TGTGCCAGCAGCATAGTTAGCCGGGACAGGGCTGGAGGGAATACGCAGTATTTT. Its translation: CASSIVSRDRAGGNTQYF.